This entry features one TCR beta chain sequence. What it binds is unknown. CDR3 length: 16 amino acids. Trimming pared 0 bases from V and 4 bases from J, leaving 13 bases between. Germline V gene lookup returns CDR1 MNHNY and CDR2 SVGAGI (reference sequence). Sequencing used immunoSEQ multiplex PCR; TCRdb keeps in-frame clones, though not all of them. Of 85,000 to 100,000 clones listed, 70% to 90% are singletons. The sample is drawn from a study of OX40 agonist ivuxolimab in advanced cancers. Overall study context: Melanoma, hepatocellular carcinoma, head and neck or renal cell cancer occurred in dose-escalation patients.

Points from the study as a whole: Within 6 weeks, CD4+ and CD8+ blood T cells expanded clonally at 0.1 to 3.0 mg/kg.

The sequence was obtained from an adult with an advanced solid tumor such as melanoma, head and neck, liver or kidney cancer. This chain connects TRBV6-6 to TRBJ2-1; TRBD2 is a possible D gene (7 bases). Here the sequenced sample was CD4+ or CD8+ T cells sorted from blood, taken in a trial of the OX40 agonist ivuxolimab. In DNA form, the CDR3 reads TGTGCCAGCAGTTACTCATCCGGGGGGCAGTACAATGAGCAGTTCTTC. Amino acid sequence: CASSYSSGGQYNEQFF.